This paragraph covers one TCR beta chain sequence. The antigen remains undetermined. The data were produced by immunoSEQ multiplex PCR, yet TCRdb's version contains in-frame clones alone and is incomplete. The repertoire holds about 360,000 clones, with roughly 89% as singletons. These data are taken from a study of cytomegalovirus exposure and HLA in healthy donors. Points from the study as a whole: Among the CMV-associated chains, a few were confirmed in vitro as specific for CMV antigens.

Germline lookup yields CDR1 LNHDA and CDR2 SQIVND (reference sequence). With V trimmed by 1 base and J by 1 base, 5 bases remained unmatched. The CDR3 consists of 17 residues. Sample: PBMCs. V gene TRBV19 combines with J gene TRBJ2-3, with TRBD2 matching 10 bases. The sequence was obtained from a woman aged 18-30 years in good health and CMV-seronegative. The CDR3, as DNA: TGTGCCAGTAGTATAGCGGTGACTAGCGGGCGCACAGATACGCAGTATTTT. Encoded protein: CASSIAVTSGRTDTQYF.